Listed here are 31 T cell receptor beta chains from one sample, sequenced in a study of Ad26.COV2.S vaccination and SARS-CoV-2 variants. Treatment of the sample: 15 to 20 received Ad26.COV2.S at low or high dose, single or two shots; several received placebo; per-sample allocation not given. After the first vaccine or placebo injection, samples were drawn on day 63. Sequenced by immunoSEQ multiplex PCR; TCRdb stores in-frame clones only, minus some. The repertoire holds roughly 700,000 clones, roughly 90% seen once, with nearly 1.5% in the top ten. The material sequenced was peripheral blood, taken in a trial of Ad26.COV2.S vaccine versus placebo. These receptors all come from a person aged 18-60 years who received the Ad26.COV2.S COVID-19 vaccine or a placebo.

The V call is TRBV30, the J call TRBJ2-3; 7 nucleotides line up with TRBD2. CDR3 size: 16 residues. The germline CDR1 and CDR2 sequences are GTSNPN and SVGIG (reference sequence). Trimming took 4 bases from V and 0 from J; bases not matched to a gene: 10. The CDR3 region is CAWKNRLAPSTDTQYF. DNA of the CDR3: TGTGCCTGGAAAAACAGACTAGCACCTAGCACAGATACGCAGTATTTT.

The V and J genes are TRBV5-6 and TRBJ1-1; D is possibly TRBD1 (5 bases). CDR1 and CDR2 (germline): SGHDT, YYEEEE. Trimming removed 2 bases from V and 3 bases from J, with 8 bases in between. The CDR3 length is 13 residues. In DNA form, the CDR3 reads TGTGCCAGCAGCTTATTAGGGGACACTGAAGCTTTCTTT. Protein sequence: CASSLLGDTEAFF.

CDR3 DNA: TGTGCCAGCAGCTTGGAGAGCACAACCTACGAGCAGTACTTC. Its translation: CASSLESTTYEQYF. The chain joins TRBV5-5 to TRBJ2-7; D remains ambiguous. The CDR3 runs 14 residues. The V gene's germline CDR1 is SGHKS and CDR2 YYEKEE (reference sequence). Trimming stripped 0 bases from V and 2 bases from J, with 9 bases between. The complete variable domain, with remaining parts taken from reference TRBV5-5 and TRBJ2-7, reads DAGVTQSPTHLIKTRGQQVTLRCSPISGHKSVSWYQQVLGQGPQFIFQYYEKEERGRGNFPDRFSARQFPNYSSELNVNALLLGDSALYLCASSLESTTYEQYFGPGTRLTVT.

Written as DNA, the CDR3 is TGCGCCAGCACGGAGACTAGCGGGAGACCAGTGGGGAATGAGCAGTTCTTC. It translates to CASTETSGRPVGNEQFF. The rearrangement links TRBV5-1 to TRBJ2-1; 12 bases are shared with TRBD2. The length of the CDR3 is 17 residues. Germline values: CDR1 SGHRS, CDR2 YFSETQ. V trimming: 6 bases; J trimming: 7 bases; junction bases outside the gene matches: 14.

V is TRBV6-5 and J is TRBJ2-7; D uncertain. The V end was cut by 6 bases, the J end by 6 bases, with 21 bases between. CDR1 and CDR2 from the germline V gene are MNHEY and SVGAGI. The CDR3 length is 15 residues. The CDR3 nucleotides are TGTGCCAGCAGCCGTCCTAATCGGAACCAGGCCGAGCAGTACTTC. Its protein product is CASSRPNRNQAEQYF.

This clone was found once. The chain joins TRBV30 to TRBJ2-7; D gene uncertain. The V end lost 3 bases, the J end lost 2 bases, and 11 bases lay between the germline ends. Germline CDR1 GTSNPN, CDR2 SVGIG (reference sequence). The CDR3 is 13 amino acids. The CDR3 sequence: CAWRGRTTYEQYF. The CDR3 coding sequence is TGTGCCTGGAGGGGCAGGACCACCTACGAGCAGTACTTC.

This sequence joins TRBV27 and TRBJ2-1; TRBD1 is a possible D gene (5 bases). With 1 base removed from V and 6 bases from J, the gap between germline ends came to 13 bases. CDR1 is MNHEY, CDR2 SMNVEV, per germline (reference sequence). This CDR3 has 15 residues. The CDR3 reads CASSLYQGLSNEQFF. CDR3 sequence (DNA): TGTGCCAGCAGTTTATATCAGGGTTTGAGCAATGAGCAGTTCTTC.

The genes are TRBV9 and TRBJ1-2; unclear D gene. The germline gives CDR1 SGDLS, CDR2 YYNGEE. This CDR3 has 15 amino acids. Trimming pared 2 bases from V and 1 base from J, leaving 12 bases between. CDR3 amino acids: CASSVGGSFNYGYTF. CDR3 DNA sequence: TGTGCCAGCAGCGTCGGAGGGAGCTTTAACTATGGCTACACCTTC.

The chain couples TRBV18 to TRBJ2-1; TRBD2 might be the D (6 bases). V was pared by 3 bases and J by 6 bases, with 15 bases between. This CDR3 has 15 residues. Germline CDR1 and CDR2: KGHSH and LQKENI. The CDR3 DNA sequence: TGTGCCAGCTCACCGGGGGGATACAACTTCAATGAGCAGTTCTTC. This gives the protein CASSPGGYNFNEQFF.

V usage is TRBV7-9 and J usage is TRBJ2-5, with D tentatively TRBD1 or TRBD2 (5 bases each). V was shortened by 5 bases and J by 4 bases, with 14 bases between the two germline ends. This CDR3 region has 14 residues. The germline gives CDR1 SEHNR, CDR2 FQNEAQ (reference sequence). The CDR3 sequence: CASSPPGTGETQYF. For the CDR3, the DNA is TGTGCCAGCAGCCCGCCAGGGACCGGAGAGACCCAGTACTTC.

The chain employs TRBV3-1 (or the pseudogene TRBV3-2) and TRBJ2-1; TRBD2 matches 8 bases. The germline V gene has CDR1 LGHDT and CDR2 YNNKEL (reference sequence). Germline trimming cut 0 bases from V and 10 bases from J; bases unmatched to any gene: 8. This CDR3 has 15 amino acids. CDR3 sequence: CASSQDSTGGREQFF. The CDR3 DNA reads TGTGCCAGCAGCCAAGACAGCACGGGAGGGCGGGAGCAGTTCTTC.

The rearrangement links TRBV7-8 to TRBJ2-3; TRBD2 agrees at 10 bases. The V segment lost 5 bases and the J segment 5 bases; nucleotides outside the gene matches: 13. The CDR3 covers 17 residues. CDR1 is SGHVS and CDR2 is FQNEAQ in the germline V gene. In DNA, the CDR3 is TGTGCCAGCAGCAAAGAGAGCGGGAGGGCCGCAGAAGATACGCAGTATTTT. It codes for CASSKESGRAAEDTQYF. The full variable domain, with the rest looked up from reference TRBV7-8 and TRBJ2-3, is GAGVSQSPRYKVAKRGQDVALRCDPISGHVSLFWYQQALGQGPEFLTYFQNEAQLDKSGLPSDRFFAERPEGSVSTLKIQRTQQEDSAVYLCASSKESGRAAEDTQYFGPGTRLTVL.

The chain recombines TRBV5-6 with TRBJ2-5; D might be TRBD1 (5 bases). V lost 2 bases, J lost 13 bases, and 15 bases lay in between. Germline V lookup: CDR1 SGHDT, CDR2 YYEEEE. The CDR3 length is 12 residues. CDR3 in DNA: TGTGCCAGCAGCTTTTCCCAGGGTCCTATGTACTTC. Encoded protein: CASSFSQGPMYF.

This clone has just one count. V and J are TRBV5-1 and TRBJ1-1; 10 bases match TRBD1. Per the germline V gene, CDR1 is SGHRS and CDR2 is YFSETQ. The CDR3 length is 17 residues. The ends lost 2 bases at V and 1 base at J; junction bases unmatched: 8. The CDR3 loop is CASSLRGQGTTNTEAFF. The DNA for the CDR3 is TGCGCCAGCAGCTTAAGGGGACAGGGGACTACGAACACTGAAGCTTTCTTT.

The gene calls are TRBV10-3 and TRBJ2-5; D may be TRBD2 (6 bases). V was cut by 6 bases and J by 2 bases, with 16 bases left in between. The CDR3 spans 15 residues. Germline V gene data show CDR1 as ENHRY and CDR2 as SYGVKD. CDR3 sequence reads: CAIRAGGASQETQYF. The CDR3 region has the DNA TGTGCCATCAGGGCCGGCGGGGCCTCTCAAGAGACCCAGTACTTC.

The chain links TRBV9 to TRBJ2-2; D is undetermined. CDR3 length: 13 amino acids. Trimming took off 3 bases at V and 6 bases at J, with 9 bases between the two ends. CDR1 and CDR2 (germline): SGDLS, YYNGEE. CDR3 sequence (DNA): TGTGCCAGCAGCGCTACAGTCTCCGGGGAGCTGTTTTTT. Translated, it gives CASSATVSGELFF.

The CDR3 loop is CASSLAPGPGNTIYF. CDR3 bases: TGTGCCAGCAGCTTAGCGCCCGGGCCAGGAAACACCATATATTTT. The chain employs TRBV7-8 and TRBJ1-3; D remains unclear. This CDR3 comprises 15 residues. Looked up from germline, CDR1 is SGHVS and CDR2 is FQNEAQ. V gave up 0 bases and J gave up 4 bases, with 10 bases separating them.

The V call is TRBV13, the J call TRBJ2-7; 11 nucleotides line up with TRBD1. Germline V CDR1 and CDR2: PRHDT, FYEKMQ (reference sequence). The trim removed 1 base at V and 4 bases at J, leaving 3 bases unmatched. This CDR3 is built from 15 residues. The CDR3 is CASSLAGTGGYEQYF. Here the CDR3 DNA reads TGTGCCAGCAGCTTAGCAGGGACAGGGGGTTACGAGCAGTACTTC.

The chain links TRBV30 to TRBJ1-1; 7 positions match TRBD1. Unmatched junction bases numbered 6, after V lost 2 bases and J lost 0 bases. The CDR3 loop spans 15 amino acids. CDR1 GTSNPN and CDR2 SVGIG come from the germline V gene (reference sequence). CDR3 residues: CAWSFVGQMNTEAFF. CDR3 bases: TGTGCCTGGAGTTTTGTGGGACAGATGAACACTGAAGCTTTCTTT.

The chain links TRBV11-2 to TRBJ1-3; a weak D match, TRBD1 (5 bases). CDR1 is SGHAT and CDR2 is FQNNGV in the germline V gene. The CDR3 covers 14 residues. The V end was cut by 5 bases, the J end by 4 bases, with 12 bases between. The CDR3 sequence: CASSPWGPGNTIYF. The CDR3 coding sequence is TGTGCCAGCAGCCCTTGGGGACCCGGAAACACCATATATTTT.

The chain joins TRBV19 to TRBJ2-1, with 8 bases fitting TRBD2. The germline V gene has CDR1 LNHDA and CDR2 SQIVND (reference sequence). With V trimmed by 4 bases and J by 8 bases, 7 bases remained unmatched. The CDR3 covers 14 residues. The CDR3: CASSTSGLAYEQFF. The CDR3 DNA sequence: TGTGCCAGTAGTACCAGCGGACTAGCCTATGAGCAGTTCTTC.

This chain connects TRBV5-5 to TRBJ2-7; 11 positions match TRBD2. Germline CDR1 and CDR2: SGHKS and YYEKEE (reference sequence). With 3 bases clipped from V and 1 base from J, the junction kept 15 bases outside the gene matches. The CDR3 covers 19 residues. DNA for the CDR3: TGTGCCAGCAGCTGGGGCGGGGGACTAGCGGTGGGGAGATCCTACGAGCAGTACTTC. This sequence encodes CASSWGGGLAVGRSYEQYF.

The chain employs TRBV4-1 and TRBJ1-6, with TRBD1 identical over 7 bases. With V trimmed by 0 bases and J by 4 bases, 12 bases remained unmatched. CDR3 length equals 19 residues. Germline lookup yields CDR1 MGHRA and CDR2 YSYEKL. CDR3 sequence (DNA): TGCGCCAGCAGCCAAGATAGCCCCGACAGGGCTTTTTATAATTCACCCCTCCACTTT. Translation gives CASSQDSPDRAFYNSPLHF.

This rearrangement joins TRBV5-5 to TRBJ2-2, with 9 bases identical to TRBD1. The CDR3 loop spans 15 amino acids. From germline, CDR1 is SGHKS and CDR2 YYEKEE (reference sequence). The J segment lost 5 bases and the V segment lost 1 base, leaving 3 bases of the junction unmatched. The CDR3 sequence: CASSLMTGGTGELFF. The CDR3 DNA sequence: TGTGCCAGCAGCTTGATGACAGGGGGGACCGGGGAGCTGTTTTTT.

This clone came up once. J is TRBJ2-1 and V is TRBV7-9, with 7 bases lining up with TRBD2. With V trimmed by 6 bases and J by 6 bases, 8 bases remained unmatched. Looked up from germline, CDR1 is SEHNR and CDR2 is FQNEAQ (reference sequence). This CDR3 has 14 residues. CDR3 coding DNA: TGTGCCAGCAGTCGACAGCGGGACGTCAATGAGCAGTTCTTC. It yields the protein CASSRQRDVNEQFF.

The J gene is TRBJ2-7, the V gene TRBV11-2; 11 nucleotides align to TRBD2. Trimming took 7 bases from V and 0 from J; bases not matched to a gene: 8. Germline CDR1 is SGHAT and CDR2 is FQNNGV. The CDR3 length is 16 residues. Written as DNA, the CDR3 is TGTGCCAGCAACCCCGCCGGGACTAGCGGCTCCTACGAGCAGTACTTC. Protein: CASNPAGTSGSYEQYF.

The V gene is TRBV5-1, the J gene TRBJ2-1; TRBD2 aligns across 8 bases. The CDR3 loop spans 12 amino acids. With V trimmed by 0 bases and J by 14 bases, 4 bases remained unmatched. Per the germline V gene, CDR1 is SGHRS and CDR2 is YFSETQ. The chain's CDR3 is CASSLGSGKKFF. CDR3 DNA: TGCGCCAGCAGCTTGGGTAGCGGGAAGAAGTTCTTC.

This chain links TRBV7-2 with TRBJ2-7, with D perhaps matching TRBD2 (6 bases). CDR1 and CDR2 (germline): SGHTA, FQGNSA. The CDR3 has 12 amino acids. Trimming removed 1 base from V and 7 bases from J, with 8 bases in between. The CDR3 protein is CASSLVREEQYF. The CDR3 nucleotides read TGTGCCAGCAGCTTAGTACGGGAGGAGCAGTACTTC.

In the case of this clone: One end of the junction is discordant with germline, which a read error may explain. V usage is TRBV2 and J usage is TRBJ2-7; TRBD2 is a possible D gene (5 bases). The CDR3 contains 13 residues. Per the germline V gene, CDR1 is SNHLY and CDR2 is FYNNEI. CDR3 in DNA: TGTGCCAGCCGTGACGGACTTTCCTACGAGCAGTACTTC. Protein product: CASRDGLSYEQYF.

The chain uses TRBV25-1 and TRBJ2-7, with 8 nucleotides matching TRBD2. Trimming removed 1 base from V and 5 bases from J; junction bases left unmatched: 10. The CDR3 spans 16 residues. Per germline, CDR1 MGHDK and CDR2 SYGVNS. DNA for the CDR3: TGTGCCAGCAGTGAATTTGCGGGGGGTGAAAGGAACGAGCAGTACTTC. This translates into CASSEFAGGERNEQYF.

CDR3 DNA: TGTGCCAGTAAATTTGGGATGAACACTGAAGCTTTCTTT. Translation gives CASKFGMNTEAFF. The genes are TRBV19 and TRBJ1-1; D is undetermined. Trimming stripped 7 bases from V and 0 bases from J, with 9 bases between. This CDR3 spans 13 amino acids. CDR1 is LNHDA, CDR2 SQIVND, per germline (reference sequence). Full variable domain (outside the CDR3, taken from reference TRBV19 and TRBJ1-1): DGGITQSPKYLFRKEGQNVTLSCEQNLNHDAMYWYRQDPGQGLRLIYYSQIVNDFQKGDIAEGYSVSREKKESFPLTVTSAQKNPTAFYLCASKFGMNTEAFFGQGTRLTVV.